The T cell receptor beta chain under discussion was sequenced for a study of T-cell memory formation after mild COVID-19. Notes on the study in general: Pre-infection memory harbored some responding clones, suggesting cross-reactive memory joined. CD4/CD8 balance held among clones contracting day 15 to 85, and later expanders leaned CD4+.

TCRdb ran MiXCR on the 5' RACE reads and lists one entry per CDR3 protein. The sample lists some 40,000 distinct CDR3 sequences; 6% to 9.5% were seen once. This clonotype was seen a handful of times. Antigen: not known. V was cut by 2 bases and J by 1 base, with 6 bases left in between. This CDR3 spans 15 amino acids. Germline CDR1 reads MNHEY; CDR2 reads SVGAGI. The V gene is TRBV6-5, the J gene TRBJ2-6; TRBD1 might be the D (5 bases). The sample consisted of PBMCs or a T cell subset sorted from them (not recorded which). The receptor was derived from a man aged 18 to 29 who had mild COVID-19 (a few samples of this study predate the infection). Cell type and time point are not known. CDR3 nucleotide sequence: TGTGCCAGCAGTTACGACAGTTCTGGGGCCAACGTCCTGACTTTC. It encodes CASSYDSSGANVLTF.